These 21 T cell receptor beta chains came from one sample sequenced in a study of control samples from healthy donors and cancer patients. TCRdb's table, derived via immunoSEQ multiplex PCR, lists solely in-frame clones and lacks some. The sample contains around 94,000 clones, over 75% of which appear only once. Sequencing was done on a sample of blood. All receptors derive from a woman younger than 30 in good health.

The V gene is TRBV13, the J gene TRBJ1-5; D gene unclear. Trimming removed 7 bases from V and 1 base from J, with 14 bases in between. Germline V gives CDR1 PRHDT, CDR2 FYEKMQ (reference sequence). This CDR3 has 15 residues. CDR3 coding DNA: TGTGCCAGCAAATCCGGAGGGAGGAGCAATCAGCCCCAGCATTTT. Its protein product is CASKSGGRSNQPQHF.

J is TRBJ2-2 and V is TRBV6-4; 12 bases match TRBD2. Germline V gives CDR1 MRHNA, CDR2 SNTAGT. The CDR3 length is 15 residues. V shed 7 bases, J shed 5 bases, and the junction held 5 bases outside the gene matches. CDR3 protein: CASKTSGGGTGELFF. The CDR3 DNA follows: TGTGCCAGCAAGACTAGCGGGGGCGGAACCGGGGAGCTGTTTTTT.

V usage is TRBV6-1 and J usage is TRBJ2-1; TRBD2 matches at 14 bases. V shed 2 bases and J 4 bases; nucleotides not matched to a gene: 7. This CDR3 spans 18 amino acids. Germline V CDR1 and CDR2: MNHNS, SASEGT. In DNA form, the CDR3 reads TGTGCCAGCAGTGAAAGGCCCGGGACTAGCGGGGGTTACAATGAGCAGTTCTTC. Translation gives CASSERPGTSGGYNEQFF.

The CDR3 region is CASSISGGWETQYF. The DNA for the CDR3 is TGTGCCAGTAGTATTAGCGGGGGATGGGAGACCCAGTACTTC. The V call is TRBV19, the J call TRBJ2-5; TRBD2 aligns across 9 bases. CDR3 length: 14 residues. The V and J ends lost 3 bases and 5 bases, in that order; junction bases with no gene match: 4. Germline CDR1 is LNHDA and CDR2 is SQIVND (reference sequence).

The chain is built from TRBV5-4 and TRBJ1-5; D is ambiguous. The V end was cut by 4 bases, the J end by 0 bases, with 14 bases between. The CDR3 length is 16 residues. Germline V gene data show CDR1 as SGHNT and CDR2 as YYREEE (reference sequence). CDR3 sequence: CASSPTAGDSNQPQHF. The DNA of the CDR3 is TGTGCCAGCAGCCCCACGGCGGGCGATAGCAATCAGCCCCAGCATTTT.

This clone was counted between two and nine times. V and J are TRBV9 and TRBJ2-7, with D unclear. The V and J ends lost 5 bases and 1 base respectively, with 13 bases between them. This CDR3 contains 14 residues. Germline values: CDR1 SGDLS, CDR2 YYNGEE. CDR3 region: CASSPQTQSYEQYF. CDR3 in DNA: TGTGCCAGCAGTCCCCAGACCCAATCCTACGAGCAGTACTTC. Full variable domain (remainder filled in from reference TRBV9 and TRBJ2-7): DSGVTQTPKHLITATGQRVTLRCSPRSGDLSVYWYQQSLDQGLQFLIQYYNGEERAKGNILERFSAQQFPDLHSELNLSSLELGDSALYFCASSPQTQSYEQYFGPGTRLTVT.

The CDR3 protein is CATGQRESYGYTF. The CDR3 bases are TGTGCCACCGGACAGCGAGAGAGCTATGGCTACACCTTC. The genes are TRBV24-1 and TRBJ1-2; D perhaps matches TRBD1 (6 bases). From germline, CDR1 is KGHDR and CDR2 SFDVKD. Trimming left V 9 bases short and J 4 bases short, with 14 bases between. The CDR3 consists of 13 residues.

The V gene is TRBV2, the J gene TRBJ2-5, with 8 bases that match TRBD1. Germline-derived CDR1 and CDR2 are SNHLY and FYNNEI. J was trimmed by 4 bases and V by 3 bases; bases with no gene match: 7. The CDR3 extends over 15 amino acids. The CDR3 region is CASSDPGTGGETQYF. CDR3 in DNA: TGTGCCAGCAGTGATCCCGGAACAGGGGGAGAGACCCAGTACTTC.

The V call is TRBV7-2, the J call TRBJ2-3; maybe TRBD2 (5 bases). CDR3 length: 14 amino acids. The ends were cut back, 1 base at V and 7 bases at J, with 12 bases in the middle. CDR1 is SGHTA, CDR2 FQGNSA, per germline. The CDR3 DNA sequence: TGTGCCAGCAGCTTAGGCCGGGCGGGCCATACGCAGTATTTT. Its translation is CASSLGRAGHTQYF.

This clone was counted a single time. The rearrangement joins TRBV4-2 to TRBJ1-6, with 9 bases that match TRBD1. Germline V lookup: CDR1 LGHNA, CDR2 YNFKEQ. V dropped 2 bases and J dropped 10; count of bases not matched to a gene: 6. The CDR3 is made up of 15 amino acids. The CDR3 sequence is CASSQRTGEESPLHF. CDR3 coding DNA: TGTGCCAGCAGCCAAAGGACAGGGGAGGAATCACCCCTCCACTTT.

J is TRBJ2-7 and V is TRBV19; D tentatively reads TRBD1 or TRBD2 (5 bases each). Germline V gives CDR1 LNHDA, CDR2 SQIVND (reference sequence). The CDR3 length is 14 residues. Trimming stripped 6 bases from V and 2 bases from J, with 14 bases between. The CDR3 spells CASRHSGTTYEQYF. CDR3 DNA: TGTGCCAGTAGACACTCCGGGACCACCTACGAGCAGTACTTC.

The CDR3 region is CSVAGGDVNTEAFF. CDR3 sequence (DNA): TGCAGCGTTGCCGGGGGTGACGTTAACACTGAAGCTTTCTTT. V is TRBV29-1 and J is TRBJ1-1; maybe TRBD1 (5 bases). Looked up from germline, CDR1 is SQVTM and CDR2 is ANQGSEA. V lost 4 bases to trimming and J lost 2 bases, with 14 bases between them. The CDR3 covers 14 residues. The whole variable domain, filled in from reference TRBV29-1 and TRBJ1-1, reads SAVISQKPSRDICQRGTSLTIQCQVDSQVTMMFWYRQQPGQSLTLIATANQGSEATYESGFVIDKFPISRPNLTFSTLTVSNMSPEDSSIYLCSVAGGDVNTEAFFGQGTRLTVV.

This clone appeared a few times. The rearrangement joins TRBV7-2 to TRBJ2-2; 9 bases are a match to TRBD1. This CDR3 contains 15 residues. V shed 5 bases, J shed 3 bases, and the junction held 4 bases outside the gene matches. Germline-derived CDR1 and CDR2 are SGHTA and FQGNSA. CDR3 residues: CASSLRDRDTGELFF. CDR3 bases: TGTGCCAGCAGCCTCCGGGACAGGGACACCGGGGAGCTGTTTTTT. Full variable domain (rest looked up from reference TRBV7-2 and TRBJ2-2): GAGVSQSPSNKVTEKGKDVELRCDPISGHTALYWYRQSLGQGLEFLIYFQGNSAPDKSGLPSDRFSAERTGGSVSTLTIQRTQQEDSAVYLCASSLRDRDTGELFFGEGSRLTVL.

The CDR3 DNA follows: TGTGCCAGCAGTGAATCGATCCAAGGGGCTAGGTTTTTT. Encoded protein: CASSESIQGARFF. This sequence joins TRBV25-1 and TRBJ1-4, with D possibly TRBD1 on 5 matching bases. There are 13 residues in the CDR3. In germline, CDR1 is MGHDK, CDR2 SYGVNS. V was clipped by 1 base and J by 16 bases, with 16 bases between them.

The chain combines TRBV29-1 with TRBJ1-6, with D possibly matching TRBD1 (5 bases). Trimming left V 7 bases short and J 3 bases short, with 10 bases between. The germline V gene has CDR1 SQVTM and CDR2 ANQGSEA. The CDR3 contains 13 residues. CDR3 amino acids: CSAQGDYNSPLHF. In DNA, the CDR3 is TGCAGCGCCCAAGGGGACTATAATTCACCCCTCCACTTT.

The chain uses TRBV2 and TRBJ1-1; D remains unclear. This CDR3 is 13 amino acids long. Trimming left V 8 bases short and J 1 base short, with 11 bases between. The germline V gene has CDR1 SNHLY and CDR2 FYNNEI. The CDR3: CASRITENTEAFF. As DNA, the CDR3 is TGTGCCAGCCGCATAACAGAGAACACTGAAGCTTTCTTT.

The chain joins TRBV29-1 to TRBJ2-7; D uncertain. Trimming removed 7 bases at V and 5 bases at J, with 12 bases between. Germline-derived CDR1 and CDR2 are SQVTM and ANQGSEA. CDR3 length: 11 amino acids. The CDR3 loop reads CSARLTDEQYF. The CDR3 nucleotides are TGCAGCGCAAGGTTGACGGACGAGCAGTACTTC.

This chain links TRBV19 with TRBJ2-7, with D perhaps TRBD1 (5 bases). From germline, CDR1 is LNHDA and CDR2 SQIVND (reference sequence). The germline V and J ends were trimmed by 3 bases and 4 bases, with 16 bases remaining between them. CDR3 length equals 15 residues. The DNA for the CDR3 is TGTGCCAGTAGTATTTCAGGACAAAGCTATTACGAGCAGTACTTC. It yields the protein CASSISGQSYYEQYF.

The rearrangement uses TRBV5-1 and TRBJ1-3; D is perhaps TRBD1 (6 bases). Germline V lookup: CDR1 SGHRS, CDR2 YFSETQ. V was clipped by 6 bases and J by 2 bases, with 15 bases between them. The CDR3 is 15 residues long. The CDR3 nucleotides read TGCGCCAGCACCGAAGGACAGATCCCTGGAAACACCATATATTTT. Its protein product is CASTEGQIPGNTIYF.

DNA for the CDR3: TGTGCCAGCAGCTTAACAGAGAACTATGGCTACACCTTC. Protein sequence: CASSLTENYGYTF. The chain carries TRBV5-4 and TRBJ1-2; D remains ambiguous. Germline CDR1 and CDR2: SGHNT and YYREEE (reference sequence). V shed 2 bases and J shed 2 bases, with 7 bases lying between them. CDR3 length equals 13 residues.

The rearrangement links TRBV19 to TRBJ2-3, with 13 bases matching TRBD2. Trimming cost V 4 bases and J 4 bases; bases outside gene matches: 2. This CDR3 region has 15 residues. The germline CDR1 and CDR2 sequences are LNHDA and SQIVND (reference sequence). CDR3 in DNA: TGTGCCAGTAGTAAAGGGACTAGCGGGGCAGATACGCAGTATTTT. Translating it yields CASSKGTSGADTQYF.